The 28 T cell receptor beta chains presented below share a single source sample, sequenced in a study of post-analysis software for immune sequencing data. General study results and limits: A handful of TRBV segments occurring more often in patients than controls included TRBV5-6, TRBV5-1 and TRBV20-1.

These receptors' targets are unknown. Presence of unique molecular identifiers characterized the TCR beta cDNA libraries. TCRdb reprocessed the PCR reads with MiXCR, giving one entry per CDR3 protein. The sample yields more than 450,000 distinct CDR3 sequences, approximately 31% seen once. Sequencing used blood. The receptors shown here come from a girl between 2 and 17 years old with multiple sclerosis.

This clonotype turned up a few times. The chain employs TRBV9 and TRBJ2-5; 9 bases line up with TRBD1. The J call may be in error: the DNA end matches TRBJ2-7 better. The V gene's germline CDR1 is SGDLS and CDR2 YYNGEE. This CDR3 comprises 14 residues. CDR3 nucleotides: TGTGCCAGCAGCGTTGGGACAGGGTTGGACGAGCAGTACTTC. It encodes CASSVGTGLDEQYF.

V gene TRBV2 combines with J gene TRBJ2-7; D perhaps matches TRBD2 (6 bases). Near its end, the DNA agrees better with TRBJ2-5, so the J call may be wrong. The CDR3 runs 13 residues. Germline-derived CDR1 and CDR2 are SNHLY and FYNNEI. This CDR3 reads CASSGLVAETQYF. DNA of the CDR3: TGTGCCAGCAGTGGACTAGTGGCAGAGACCCAGTACTTC.

This CDR3 reads CATKGREYSNQPQHF. The CDR3 DNA is TGTGCCACCAAGGGCAGAGAATATAGCAATCAGCCCCAGCATTTT. The gene calls are TRBV24-1 and TRBJ1-5; D call uncertain. V was pared by 8 bases and J by 0 bases, with 13 bases between. CDR1 is KGHDR, CDR2 SFDVKD, per germline. This CDR3 is built from 15 residues.

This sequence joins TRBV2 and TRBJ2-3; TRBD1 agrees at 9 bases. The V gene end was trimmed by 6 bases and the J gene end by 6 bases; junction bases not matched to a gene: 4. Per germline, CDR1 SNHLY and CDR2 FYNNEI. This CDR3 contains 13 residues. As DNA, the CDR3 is TGTGCCAGCAGCCGGGACAGGGAGGATACGCAGTATTTT. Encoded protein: CASSRDREDTQYF.

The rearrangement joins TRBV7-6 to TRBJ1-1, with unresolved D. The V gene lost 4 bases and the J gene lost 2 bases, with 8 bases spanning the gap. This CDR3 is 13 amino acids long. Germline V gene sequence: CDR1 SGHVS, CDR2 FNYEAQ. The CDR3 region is CASSSRPNTEAFF. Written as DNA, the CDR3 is TGTGCCAGCAGCTCCCGGCCTAACACTGAAGCTTTCTTT. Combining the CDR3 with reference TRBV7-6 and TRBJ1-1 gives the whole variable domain GAGVSQSPRYKVTKRGQDVALRCDPISGHVSLYWYRQALGQGPEFLTYFNYEAQQDKSGLPNDRFSAERPEGSISTLTIQRTEQRDSAMYRCASSSRPNTEAFFGQGTRLTVV.

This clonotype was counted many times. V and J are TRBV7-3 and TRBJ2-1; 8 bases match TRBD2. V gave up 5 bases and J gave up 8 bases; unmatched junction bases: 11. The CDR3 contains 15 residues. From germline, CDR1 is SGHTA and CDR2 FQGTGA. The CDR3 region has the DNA TGTGCCAGCAGCGCCTCCGTCGGGGGGGTGGATGAGCAGTTCTTC. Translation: CASSASVGGVDEQFF.

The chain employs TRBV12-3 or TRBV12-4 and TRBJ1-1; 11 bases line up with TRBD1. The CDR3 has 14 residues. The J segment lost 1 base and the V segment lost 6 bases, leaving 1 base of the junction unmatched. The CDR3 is CASRDRGQNTEAFF. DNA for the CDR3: TGTGCCAGCAGGGACAGGGGGCAGAACACTGAAGCTTTCTTT.

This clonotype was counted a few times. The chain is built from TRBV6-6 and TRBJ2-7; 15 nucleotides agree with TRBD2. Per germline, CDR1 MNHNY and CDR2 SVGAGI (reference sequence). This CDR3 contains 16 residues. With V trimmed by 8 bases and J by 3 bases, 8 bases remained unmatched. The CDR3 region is CASSRTSGGDYYEQYF. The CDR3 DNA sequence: TGTGCCAGCTCTAGGACTAGCGGGGGGGATTACTACGAGCAGTACTTC.

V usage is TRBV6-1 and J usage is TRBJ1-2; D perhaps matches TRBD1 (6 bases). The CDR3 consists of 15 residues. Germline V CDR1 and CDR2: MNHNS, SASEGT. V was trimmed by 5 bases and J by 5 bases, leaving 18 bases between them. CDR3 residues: CASSTLSQGGYGYTF. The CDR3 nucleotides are TGTGCCAGCAGTACGCTAAGCCAAGGGGGGTATGGCTACACCTTC.

As DNA, the CDR3 is TGTGCCAGCCTTAAAGAGGGCAATGAGCAGTTCTTC. Amino acid sequence: CASLKEGNEQFF. The genes are TRBV2 and TRBJ2-1; tentatively, D is TRBD2 (5 bases). The CDR3 loop spans 12 amino acids. Trimming took 8 bases from V and 6 from J, leaving 11 bases between them. The germline gives CDR1 SNHLY, CDR2 FYNNEI. Based on the CDR3 plus reference TRBV2 and TRBJ2-1, the full variable domain is EPEVTQTPSHQVTQMGQEVILRCVPISNHLYFYWYRQILGQKVEFLVSFYNNEISEKSEIFDDQFSVERPDGSNFTLKIRSTKLEDSAMYFCASLKEGNEQFFGPGTRLTVL.

CDR3 protein: CASSQKRGSSYEQYF. CDR3 bases: TGCGCCAGCAGCCAAAAGCGGGGGAGTTCCTACGAGCAGTACTTC. This chain connects TRBV4-1 to TRBJ2-7; 8 bases match TRBD2. From germline, CDR1 is MGHRA and CDR2 YSYEKL. The CDR3 length is 15 residues. The trim removed 2 bases at V and 1 base at J, leaving 4 bases unmatched.

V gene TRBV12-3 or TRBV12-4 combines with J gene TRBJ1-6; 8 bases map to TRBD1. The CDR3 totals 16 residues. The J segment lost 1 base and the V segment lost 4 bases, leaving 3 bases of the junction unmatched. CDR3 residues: CASSYTGGSYNSPLHF. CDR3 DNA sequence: TGTGCCAGCAGTTATACAGGGGGGTCCTATAATTCACCCCTCCACTTT.

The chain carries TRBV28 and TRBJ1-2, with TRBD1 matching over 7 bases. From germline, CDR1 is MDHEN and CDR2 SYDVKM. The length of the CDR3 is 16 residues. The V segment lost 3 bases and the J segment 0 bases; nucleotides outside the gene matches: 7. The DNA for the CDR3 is TGTGCCAGCAGTTTGTTGGGGACAGAGACTAACTATGGCTACACCTTC. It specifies CASSLLGTETNYGYTF.

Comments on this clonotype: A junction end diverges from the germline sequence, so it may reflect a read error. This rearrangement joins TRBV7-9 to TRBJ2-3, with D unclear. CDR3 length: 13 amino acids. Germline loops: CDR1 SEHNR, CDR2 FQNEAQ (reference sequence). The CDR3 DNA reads TGTGCCAGCGGCTTAGAGCGTAGAAATACGCAGTATTTT. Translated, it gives CASGLERRNTQYF.

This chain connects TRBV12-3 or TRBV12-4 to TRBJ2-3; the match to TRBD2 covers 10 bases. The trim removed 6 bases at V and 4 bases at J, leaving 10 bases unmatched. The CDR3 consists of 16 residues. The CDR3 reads CASSPRSGGGADTQYF. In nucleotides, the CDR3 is TGTGCCAGCAGCCCCAGGAGCGGGGGGGGCGCAGATACGCAGTATTTT.

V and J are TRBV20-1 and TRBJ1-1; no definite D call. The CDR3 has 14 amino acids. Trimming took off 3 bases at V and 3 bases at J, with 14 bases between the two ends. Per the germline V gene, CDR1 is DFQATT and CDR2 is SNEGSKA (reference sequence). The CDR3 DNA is TGCAGTGCTAGTCGGGCACTAATGGACACTGAAGCTTTCTTT. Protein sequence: CSASRALMDTEAFF.

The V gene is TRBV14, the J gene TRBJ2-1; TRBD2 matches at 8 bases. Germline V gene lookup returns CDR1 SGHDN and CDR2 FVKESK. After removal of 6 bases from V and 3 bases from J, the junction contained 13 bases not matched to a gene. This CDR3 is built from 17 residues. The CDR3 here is CASSPNRRGGRYNEQFF. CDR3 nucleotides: TGTGCCAGCAGTCCCAATCGACGGGGGGGCCGCTACAATGAGCAGTTCTTC.

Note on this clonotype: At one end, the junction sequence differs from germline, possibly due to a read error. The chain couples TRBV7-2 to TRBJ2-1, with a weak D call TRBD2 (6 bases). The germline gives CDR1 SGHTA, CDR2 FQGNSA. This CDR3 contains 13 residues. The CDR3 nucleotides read TGTGCCGGCAGCCCCGGGACTTTTGATGAGCAGTTCTTC. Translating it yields CAGSPGTFDEQFF.

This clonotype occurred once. The CDR3 nucleotides are TGTGCCAGCAGTTGGGGGACAGGGGGTGAAAAACTGTTTTTT. This translates into CASSWGTGGEKLFF. V gene TRBV6-5 combines with J gene TRBJ1-4; 11 bases map to TRBD1. The CDR3 consists of 14 residues. V shed 4 bases and J 7 bases; nucleotides not matched to a gene: 2. The germline V gene encodes CDR1 MNHEY and CDR2 SVGAGI.

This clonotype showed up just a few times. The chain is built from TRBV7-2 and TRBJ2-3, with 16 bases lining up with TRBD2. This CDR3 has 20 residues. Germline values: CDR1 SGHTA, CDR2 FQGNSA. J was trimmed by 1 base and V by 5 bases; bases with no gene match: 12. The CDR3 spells CASSLVGLAGGRIGTDTQYF. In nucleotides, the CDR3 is TGTGCCAGCAGCCTCGTGGGACTAGCGGGGGGGCGGATTGGCACAGATACGCAGTATTTT. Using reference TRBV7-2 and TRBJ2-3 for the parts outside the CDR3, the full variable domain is GAGVSQSPSNKVTEKGKDVELRCDPISGHTALYWYRQSLGQGLEFLIYFQGNSAPDKSGLPSDRFSAERTGGSVSTLTIQRTQQEDSAVYLCASSLVGLAGGRIGTDTQYFGPGTRLTVL.

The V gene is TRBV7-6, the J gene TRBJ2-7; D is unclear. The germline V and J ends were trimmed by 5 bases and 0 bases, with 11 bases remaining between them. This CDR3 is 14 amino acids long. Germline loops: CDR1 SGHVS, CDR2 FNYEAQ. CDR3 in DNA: TGTGCCAGCAGCCGAGAAGGAGCCTCCTACGAGCAGTACGTC. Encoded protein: CASSREGASYEQYV.

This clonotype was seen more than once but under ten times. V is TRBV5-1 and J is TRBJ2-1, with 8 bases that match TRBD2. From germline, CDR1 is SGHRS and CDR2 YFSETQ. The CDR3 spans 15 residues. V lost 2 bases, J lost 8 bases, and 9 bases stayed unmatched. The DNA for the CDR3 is TGCGCCAGCAGCTTAACGGGGGGGCCCTTTCATGAGCAGTTCTTC. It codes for CASSLTGGPFHEQFF.

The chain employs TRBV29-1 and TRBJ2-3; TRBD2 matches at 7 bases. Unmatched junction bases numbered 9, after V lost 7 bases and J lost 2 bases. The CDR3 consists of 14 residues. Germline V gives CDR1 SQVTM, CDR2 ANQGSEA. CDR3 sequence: CSAAGRGNTDTQYF. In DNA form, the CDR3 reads TGCAGCGCGGCCGGGCGGGGGAACACAGATACGCAGTATTTT.

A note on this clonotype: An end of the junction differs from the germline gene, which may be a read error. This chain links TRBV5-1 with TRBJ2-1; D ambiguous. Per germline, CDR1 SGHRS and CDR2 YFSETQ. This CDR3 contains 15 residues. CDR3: CASSLGSGSHNEQFF. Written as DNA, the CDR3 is TGCGCCAGCAGTTTGGGGTCCGGGTCCCACAATGAGCAGTTCTTC.

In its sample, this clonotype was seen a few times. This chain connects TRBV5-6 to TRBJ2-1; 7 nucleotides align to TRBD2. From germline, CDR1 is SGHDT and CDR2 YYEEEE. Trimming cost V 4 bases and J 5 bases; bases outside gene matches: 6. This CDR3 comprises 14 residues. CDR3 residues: CASSQRDGNNEQFF. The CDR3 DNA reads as TGTGCCAGCAGCCAGCGGGACGGAAACAATGAGCAGTTCTTC.

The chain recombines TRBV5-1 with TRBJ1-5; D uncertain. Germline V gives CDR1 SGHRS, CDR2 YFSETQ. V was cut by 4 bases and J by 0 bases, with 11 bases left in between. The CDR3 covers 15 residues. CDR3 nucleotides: TGCGCCAGCAGCGTGGACGGAAGTAGCAATCAGCCCCAGCATTTT. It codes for CASSVDGSSNQPQHF.

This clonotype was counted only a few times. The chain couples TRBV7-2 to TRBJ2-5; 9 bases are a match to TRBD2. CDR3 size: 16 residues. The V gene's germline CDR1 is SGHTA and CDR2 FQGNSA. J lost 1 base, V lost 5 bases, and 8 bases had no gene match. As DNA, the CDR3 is TGTGCCAGCAGCATACAAGCGGGGGGCGGCCAAGAGACCCAGTACTTC. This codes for CASSIQAGGGQETQYF.

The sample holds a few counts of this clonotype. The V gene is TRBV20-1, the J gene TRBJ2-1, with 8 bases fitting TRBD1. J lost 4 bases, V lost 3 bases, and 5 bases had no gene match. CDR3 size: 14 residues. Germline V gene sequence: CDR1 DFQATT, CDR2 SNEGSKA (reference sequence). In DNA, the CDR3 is TGCAGTGCTAGGACAGGGGCCTTTTACAATGAGCAGTTCTTC. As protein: CSARTGAFYNEQFF.